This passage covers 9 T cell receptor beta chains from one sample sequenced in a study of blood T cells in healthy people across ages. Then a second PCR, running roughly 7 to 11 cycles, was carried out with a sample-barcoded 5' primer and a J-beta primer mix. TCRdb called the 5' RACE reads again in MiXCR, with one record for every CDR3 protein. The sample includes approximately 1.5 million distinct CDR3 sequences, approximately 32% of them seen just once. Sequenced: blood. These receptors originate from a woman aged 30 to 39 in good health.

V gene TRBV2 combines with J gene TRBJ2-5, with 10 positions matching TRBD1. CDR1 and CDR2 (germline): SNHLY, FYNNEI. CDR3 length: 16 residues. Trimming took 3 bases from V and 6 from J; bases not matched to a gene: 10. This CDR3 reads CASSDRGQGVVQTQYF. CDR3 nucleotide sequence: TGTGCCAGCAGTGATAGAGGACAGGGGGTCGTACAGACCCAGTACTTC.

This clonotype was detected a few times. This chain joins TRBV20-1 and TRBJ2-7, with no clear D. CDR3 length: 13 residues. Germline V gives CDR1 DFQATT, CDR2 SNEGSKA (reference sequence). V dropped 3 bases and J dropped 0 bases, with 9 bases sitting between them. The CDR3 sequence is CSASSVSSYEQYF. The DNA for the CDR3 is TGCAGTGCTAGCTCGGTAAGCTCCTACGAGCAGTACTTC.

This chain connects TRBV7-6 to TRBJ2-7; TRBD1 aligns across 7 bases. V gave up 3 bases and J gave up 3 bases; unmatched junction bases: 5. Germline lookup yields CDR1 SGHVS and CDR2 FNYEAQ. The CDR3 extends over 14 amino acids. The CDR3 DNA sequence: TGTGCCAGCAGCTTCCCGGGACAGAACTACGAGCAGTACTTC. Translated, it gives CASSFPGQNYEQYF. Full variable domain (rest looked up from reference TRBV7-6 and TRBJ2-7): GAGVSQSPRYKVTKRGQDVALRCDPISGHVSLYWYRQALGQGPEFLTYFNYEAQQDKSGLPNDRFSAERPEGSISTLTIQRTEQRDSAMYRCASSFPGQNYEQYFGPGTRLTVT.

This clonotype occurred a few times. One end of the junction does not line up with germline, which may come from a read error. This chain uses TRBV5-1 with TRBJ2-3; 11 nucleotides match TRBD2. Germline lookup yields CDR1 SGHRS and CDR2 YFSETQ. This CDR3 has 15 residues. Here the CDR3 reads CASGLAGGREDTQYF. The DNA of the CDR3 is TGCGCCAGCGGCTTAGCGGGGGGGCGTGAAGATACGCAGTATTTT.

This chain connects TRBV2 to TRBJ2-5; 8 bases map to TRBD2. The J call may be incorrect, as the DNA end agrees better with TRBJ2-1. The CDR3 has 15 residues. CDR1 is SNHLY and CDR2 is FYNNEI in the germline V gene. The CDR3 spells CASRHATSGQETQFF. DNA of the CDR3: TGTGCCAGCAGACACGCTACTAGCGGCCAAGAGACCCAGTTCTTC.

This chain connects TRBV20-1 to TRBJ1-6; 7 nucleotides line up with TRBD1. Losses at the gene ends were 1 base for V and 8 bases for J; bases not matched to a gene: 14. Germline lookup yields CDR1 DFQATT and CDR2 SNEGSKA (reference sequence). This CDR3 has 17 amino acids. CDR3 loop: CSARVGTVFYPDSPLHF. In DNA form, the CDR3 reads TGCAGTGCTAGAGTGGGGACAGTCTTTTACCCGGATTCACCCCTCCACTTT.

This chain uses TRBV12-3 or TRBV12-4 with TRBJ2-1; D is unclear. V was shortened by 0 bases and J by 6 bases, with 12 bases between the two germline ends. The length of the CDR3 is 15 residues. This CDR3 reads CASSLALTVGNEQFF. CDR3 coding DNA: TGTGCCAGCAGTTTAGCCCTGACGGTAGGCAATGAGCAGTTCTTC.

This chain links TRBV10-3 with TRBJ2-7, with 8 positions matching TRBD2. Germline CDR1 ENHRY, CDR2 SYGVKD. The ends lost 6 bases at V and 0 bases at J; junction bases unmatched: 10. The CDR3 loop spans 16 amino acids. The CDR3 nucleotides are TGTGCCATCAGGGATGTGACTAGCGTTAGCTCCTACGAGCAGTACTTC. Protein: CAIRDVTSVSSYEQYF.

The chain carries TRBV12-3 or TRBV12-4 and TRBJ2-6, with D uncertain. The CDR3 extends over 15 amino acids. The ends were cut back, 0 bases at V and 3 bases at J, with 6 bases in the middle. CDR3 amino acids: CASSLAGFGANVLTF. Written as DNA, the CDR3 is TGTGCCAGCAGTTTAGCAGGGTTTGGGGCCAACGTCCTGACTTTC.